The clone carrying this TCR beta chain was counted a few times. Its antigen is currently unknown. Primers: 60 Vbeta forward and 13 Jbeta reverse. Method: immunoSEQ multiplex PCR; TCRdb's copy keeps in-frame clones and lacks some. The sample has roughly 140,000 clones; around 78% are singletons. V lost 2 bases, J lost 4 bases, and 12 bases stayed unmatched. Germline CDR1 reads MNHNS; CDR2 reads SASEGT. The CDR3 covers 17 residues. The sample comes from a study of cytomegalovirus exposure and HLA in healthy donors. Overall study context: Inside one of the first data releases sat around 86 million unique TCRs taken from HLA-typed donors.

Regarding the study as a whole: The study reported that TCR beta sequences accurately predicted HLA-A and HLA-B alleles in most subjects. In an earlier analysis, about 87% or about 30%: the productive usage of most TCR beta V segments.

V gene TRBV6-1 combines with J gene TRBJ1-2, with TRBD1 identical over 8 bases. The sequencing sample was made of PBMCs. The origin of this receptor is a male donor in good health and CMV-seronegative. The CDR3 loop is CASSERGQVIFGYGYTF. The CDR3 coding sequence is TGTGCCAGCAGTGAAAGGGGACAGGTAATCTTCGGCTATGGCTACACCTTC.